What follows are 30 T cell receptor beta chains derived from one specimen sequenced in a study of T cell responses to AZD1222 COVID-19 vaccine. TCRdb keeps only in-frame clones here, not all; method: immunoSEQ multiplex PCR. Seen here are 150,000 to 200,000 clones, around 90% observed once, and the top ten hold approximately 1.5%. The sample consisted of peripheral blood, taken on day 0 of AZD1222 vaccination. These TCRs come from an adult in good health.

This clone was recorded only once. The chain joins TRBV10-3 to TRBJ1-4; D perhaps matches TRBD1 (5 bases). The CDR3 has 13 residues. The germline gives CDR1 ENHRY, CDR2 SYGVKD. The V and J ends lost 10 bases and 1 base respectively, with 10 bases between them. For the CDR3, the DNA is TGTGCCACCTCTACAGGAACTAATGAAAAACTGTTTTTT. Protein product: CATSTGTNEKLFF.

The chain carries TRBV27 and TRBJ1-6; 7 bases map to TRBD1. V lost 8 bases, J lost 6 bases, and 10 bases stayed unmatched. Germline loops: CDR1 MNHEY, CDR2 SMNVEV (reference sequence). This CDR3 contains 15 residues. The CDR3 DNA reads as TGTGCCAGCGGAGCGACAGGGTTTGGTAATTCACCCCTCCACTTT. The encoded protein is CASGATGFGNSPLHF.

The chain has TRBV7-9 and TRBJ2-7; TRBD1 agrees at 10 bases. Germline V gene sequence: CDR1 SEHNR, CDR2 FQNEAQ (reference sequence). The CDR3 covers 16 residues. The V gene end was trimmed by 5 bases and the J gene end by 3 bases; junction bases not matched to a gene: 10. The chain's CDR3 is CASSPGQGDTDYEQYF. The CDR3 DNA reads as TGTGCCAGCAGCCCAGGACAGGGGGATACTGACTACGAGCAGTACTTC.

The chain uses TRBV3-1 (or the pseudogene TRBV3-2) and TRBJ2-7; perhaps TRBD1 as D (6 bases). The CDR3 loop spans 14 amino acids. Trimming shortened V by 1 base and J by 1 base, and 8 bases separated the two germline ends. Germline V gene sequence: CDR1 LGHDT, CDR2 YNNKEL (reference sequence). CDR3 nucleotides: TGTGCCAGCAGCCAAGGGACAGAGTCCTACGAGCAGTACTTC. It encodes CASSQGTESYEQYF.

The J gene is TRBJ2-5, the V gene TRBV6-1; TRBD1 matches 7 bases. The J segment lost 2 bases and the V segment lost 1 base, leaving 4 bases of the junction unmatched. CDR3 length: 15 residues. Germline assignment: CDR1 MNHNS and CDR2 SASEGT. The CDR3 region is CASSEETGRQETQYF. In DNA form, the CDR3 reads TGTGCCAGCAGTGAAGAGACAGGGCGACAAGAGACCCAGTACTTC.

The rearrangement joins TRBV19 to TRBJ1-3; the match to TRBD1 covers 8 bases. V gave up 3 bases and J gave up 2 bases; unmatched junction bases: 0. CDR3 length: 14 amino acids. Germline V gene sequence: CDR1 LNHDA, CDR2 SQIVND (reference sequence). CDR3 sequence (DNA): TGTGCCAGTAGTATCAGGGGGCCTGGAAACACCATATATTTT. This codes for CASSIRGPGNTIYF.

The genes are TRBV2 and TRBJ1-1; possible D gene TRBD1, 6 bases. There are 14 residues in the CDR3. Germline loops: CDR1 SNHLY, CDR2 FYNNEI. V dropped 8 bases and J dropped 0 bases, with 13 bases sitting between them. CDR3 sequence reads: CASSSGTLNTEAFF. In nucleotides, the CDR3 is TGTGCCAGCTCTAGCGGGACACTGAACACTGAAGCTTTCTTT.

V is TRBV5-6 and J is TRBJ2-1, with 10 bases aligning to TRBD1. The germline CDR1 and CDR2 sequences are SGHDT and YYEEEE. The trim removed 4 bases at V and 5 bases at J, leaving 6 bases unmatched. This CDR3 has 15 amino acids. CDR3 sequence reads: CASSPGTGANNEQFF. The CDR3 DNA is TGTGCCAGCAGCCCCGGGACAGGGGCCAACAATGAGCAGTTCTTC.

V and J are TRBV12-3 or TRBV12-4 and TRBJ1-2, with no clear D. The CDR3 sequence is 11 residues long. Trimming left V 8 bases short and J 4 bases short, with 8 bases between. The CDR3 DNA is TGTGCCAGCGTTGAGGGCTATGGCTACACCTTC. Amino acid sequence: CASVEGYGYTF.

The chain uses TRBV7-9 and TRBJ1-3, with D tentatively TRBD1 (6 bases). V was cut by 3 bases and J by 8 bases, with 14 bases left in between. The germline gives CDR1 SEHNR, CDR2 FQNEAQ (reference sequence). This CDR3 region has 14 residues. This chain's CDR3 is CASSLRGARDTIYF. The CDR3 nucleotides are TGTGCCAGCAGCTTGAGGGGGGCTAGGGACACCATATATTTT.

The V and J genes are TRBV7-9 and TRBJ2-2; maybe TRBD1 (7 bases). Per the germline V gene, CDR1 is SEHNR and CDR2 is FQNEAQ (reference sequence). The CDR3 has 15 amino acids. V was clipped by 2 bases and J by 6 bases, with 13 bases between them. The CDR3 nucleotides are TGTGCCAGCAGCTTACAGGGGGGAGTCGCCGGGGAGCTGTTTTTT. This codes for CASSLQGGVAGELFF.

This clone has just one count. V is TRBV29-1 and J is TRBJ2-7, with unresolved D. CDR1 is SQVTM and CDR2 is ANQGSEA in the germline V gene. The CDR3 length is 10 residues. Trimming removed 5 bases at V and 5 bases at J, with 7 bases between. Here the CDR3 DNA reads TGCAGCGTTAGGAGTGACGAGCAGTACTTC. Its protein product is CSVRSDEQYF.

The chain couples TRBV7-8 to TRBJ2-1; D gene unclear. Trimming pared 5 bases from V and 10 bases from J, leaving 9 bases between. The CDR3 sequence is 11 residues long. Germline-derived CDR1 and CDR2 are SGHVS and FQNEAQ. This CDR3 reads CASSPETEQFF. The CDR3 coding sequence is TGTGCCAGCAGCCCCGAAACGGAGCAGTTCTTC.

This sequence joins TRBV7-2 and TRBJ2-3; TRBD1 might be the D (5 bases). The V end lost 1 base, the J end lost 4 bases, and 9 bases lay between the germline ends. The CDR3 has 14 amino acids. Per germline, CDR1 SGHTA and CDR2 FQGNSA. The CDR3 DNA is TGTGCCAGCAGCTTAGAGTTGGGGCCAGATACGCAGTATTTT. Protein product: CASSLELGPDTQYF.

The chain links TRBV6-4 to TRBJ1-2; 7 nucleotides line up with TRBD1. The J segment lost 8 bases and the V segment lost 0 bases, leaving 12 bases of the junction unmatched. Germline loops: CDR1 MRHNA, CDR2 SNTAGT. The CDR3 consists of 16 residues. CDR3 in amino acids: CASSDSTRQGLVGYTF. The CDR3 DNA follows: TGTGCCAGCAGTGACTCGACAAGACAGGGCCTGGTGGGCTACACCTTC.

CDR3: CASAGVGANQETQYF. The CDR3 DNA sequence: TGCGCCAGCGCCGGAGTCGGGGCCAACCAAGAGACCCAGTACTTC. This chain links TRBV10-2 with TRBJ2-5; D assignment may be TRBD1 or TRBD2 (5 bases each). This CDR3 has 15 residues. The V and J ends lost 8 bases and 0 bases respectively, with 16 bases between them. Germline V gene lookup returns CDR1 WSHSY and CDR2 SAAADI.

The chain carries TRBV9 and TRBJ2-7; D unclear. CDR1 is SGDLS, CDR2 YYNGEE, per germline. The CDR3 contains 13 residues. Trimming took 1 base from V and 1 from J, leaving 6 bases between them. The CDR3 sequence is CASSVPGSYEQYF. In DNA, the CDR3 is TGTGCCAGCAGCGTACCGGGTTCCTACGAGCAGTACTTC. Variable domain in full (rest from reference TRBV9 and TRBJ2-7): DSGVTQTPKHLITATGQRVTLRCSPRSGDLSVYWYQQSLDQGLQFLIQYYNGEERAKGNILERFSAQQFPDLHSELNLSSLELGDSALYFCASSVPGSYEQYFGPGTRLTVT.

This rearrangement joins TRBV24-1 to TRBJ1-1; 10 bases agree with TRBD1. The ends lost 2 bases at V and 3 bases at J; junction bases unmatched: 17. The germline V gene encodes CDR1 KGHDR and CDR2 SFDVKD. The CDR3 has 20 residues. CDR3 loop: CATSDSNTLTGTGEYTEAFF. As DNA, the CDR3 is TGTGCCACCAGTGATTCAAACACCCTAACCGGGACAGGGGAATACACTGAAGCTTTCTTT.

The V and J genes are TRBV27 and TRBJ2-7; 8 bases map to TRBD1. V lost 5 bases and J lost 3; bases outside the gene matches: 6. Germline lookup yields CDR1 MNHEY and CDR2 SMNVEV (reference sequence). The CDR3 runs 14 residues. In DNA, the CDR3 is TGTGCCAGCAGTCCTGGGACAGGCGGCTACGAGCAGTACTTC. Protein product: CASSPGTGGYEQYF.

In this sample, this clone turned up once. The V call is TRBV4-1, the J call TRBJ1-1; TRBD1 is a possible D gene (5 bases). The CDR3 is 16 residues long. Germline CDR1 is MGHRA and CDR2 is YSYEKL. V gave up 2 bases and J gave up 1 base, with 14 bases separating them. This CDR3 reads CASSQKGARSNTEAFF. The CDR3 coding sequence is TGCGCCAGCAGCCAAAAAGGGGCCAGATCGAACACTGAAGCTTTCTTT.

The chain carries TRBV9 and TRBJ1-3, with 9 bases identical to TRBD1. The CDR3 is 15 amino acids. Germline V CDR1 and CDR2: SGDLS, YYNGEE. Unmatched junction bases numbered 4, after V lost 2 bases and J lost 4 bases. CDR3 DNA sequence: TGTGCCAGCAGCGTCGACAGGGGGGCGGGAAACACCATATATTTT. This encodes CASSVDRGAGNTIYF.

This chain's CDR3 is CATSRGLGRESSGNTIYF. CDR3 DNA sequence: TGTGCCACCAGCAGGGGTCTAGGGAGGGAGAGCTCTGGAAACACCATATATTTT. This chain uses TRBV15 with TRBJ1-3; D not resolved. The CDR3 has 18 amino acids. Germline assignment: CDR1 LNHNV and CDR2 YYDKDF (reference sequence). Trimming took 3 bases from V and 0 from J, leaving 18 bases between them.

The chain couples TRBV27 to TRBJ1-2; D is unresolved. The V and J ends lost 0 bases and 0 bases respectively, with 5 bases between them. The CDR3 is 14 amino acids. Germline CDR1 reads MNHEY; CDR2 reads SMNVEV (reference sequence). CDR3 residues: CASSLSGANYGYTF. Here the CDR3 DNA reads TGTGCCAGCAGTTTATCGGGAGCTAACTATGGCTACACCTTC.

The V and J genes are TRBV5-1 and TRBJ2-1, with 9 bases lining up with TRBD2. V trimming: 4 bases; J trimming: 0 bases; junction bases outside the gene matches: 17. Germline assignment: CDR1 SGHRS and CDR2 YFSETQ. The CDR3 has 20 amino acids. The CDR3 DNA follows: TGCGCCAGCAGCCTTCATCCTGGGACTAGCAGACCGAGCTCCTACAATGAGCAGTTCTTC. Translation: CASSLHPGTSRPSSYNEQFF. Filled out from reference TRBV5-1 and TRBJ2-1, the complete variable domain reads KAGVTQTPRYLIKTRGQQVTLSCSPISGHRSVSWYQQTPGQGLQFLFEYFSETQRNKGNFPGRFSGRQFSNSRSEMNVSTLELGDSALYLCASSLHPGTSRPSSYNEQFFGPGTRLTVL.

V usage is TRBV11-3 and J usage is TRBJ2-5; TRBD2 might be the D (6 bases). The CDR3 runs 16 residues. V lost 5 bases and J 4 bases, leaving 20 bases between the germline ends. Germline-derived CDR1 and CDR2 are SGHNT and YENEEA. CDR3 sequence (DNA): TGTGCCAGCAGCCCGGGAGAGGGTGGAATGATAGAGACCCAGTACTTC. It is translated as CASSPGEGGMIETQYF. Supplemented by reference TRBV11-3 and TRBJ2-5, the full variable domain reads EAGVVQSPRYKIIEKKQPVAFWCNPISGHNTLYWYLQNLGQGPELLIRYENEEAVDDSQLPKDRFSAERLKGVDSTLKIQPAELGDSAVYLCASSPGEGGMIETQYFGPGTRLLVL.

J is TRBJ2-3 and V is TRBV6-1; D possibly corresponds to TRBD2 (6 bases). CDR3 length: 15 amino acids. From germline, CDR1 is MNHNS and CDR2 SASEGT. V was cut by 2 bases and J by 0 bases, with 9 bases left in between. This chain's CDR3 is CASSEWGTSTDTQYF. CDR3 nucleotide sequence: TGTGCCAGCAGTGAATGGGGGACTAGCACAGATACGCAGTATTTT.

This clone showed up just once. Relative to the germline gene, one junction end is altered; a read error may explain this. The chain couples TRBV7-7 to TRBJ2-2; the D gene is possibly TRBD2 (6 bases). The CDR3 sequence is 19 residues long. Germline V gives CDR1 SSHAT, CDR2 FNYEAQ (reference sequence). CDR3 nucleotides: TGTGCTAGCAGCTTCGCGCCTGGAGGGGCGTTTGGGAGCGCCGGGGAGCTGTTTTTT. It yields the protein CASSFAPGGAFGSAGELFF.

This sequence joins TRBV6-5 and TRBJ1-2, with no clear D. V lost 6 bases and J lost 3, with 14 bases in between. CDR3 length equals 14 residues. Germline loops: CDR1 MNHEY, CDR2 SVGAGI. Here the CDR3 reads CASSRAGIDYGYTF. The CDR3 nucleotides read TGTGCCAGCAGCCGGGCGGGGATCGACTATGGCTACACCTTC.

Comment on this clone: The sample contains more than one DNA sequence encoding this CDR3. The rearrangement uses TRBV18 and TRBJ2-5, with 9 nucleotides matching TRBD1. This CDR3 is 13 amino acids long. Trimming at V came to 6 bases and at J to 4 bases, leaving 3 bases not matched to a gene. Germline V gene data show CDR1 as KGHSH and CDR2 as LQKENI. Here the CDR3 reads CASSPGQGETQYF. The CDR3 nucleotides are TGTGCCAGCTCTCCGGGACAGGGAGAGACCCAGTACTTC. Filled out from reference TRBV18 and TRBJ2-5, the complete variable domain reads NAGVMQNPRHLVRRRGQEARLRCSPMKGHSHVYWYRQLPEEGLKFMVYLQKENIIDESGMPKERFSAEFPKEGPSILRIQQVVRGDSAAYFCASSPGQGETQYFGPGTRLLVL.

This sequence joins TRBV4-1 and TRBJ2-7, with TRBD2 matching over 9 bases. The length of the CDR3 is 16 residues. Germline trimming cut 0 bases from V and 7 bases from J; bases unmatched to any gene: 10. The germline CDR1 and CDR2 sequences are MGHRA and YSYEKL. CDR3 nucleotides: TGCGCCAGCAGCCAAGATGGGACTAGCCCCCGTTGGGAGCAGTACTTC. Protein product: CASSQDGTSPRWEQYF.